The T cell receptor (beta chain) described here comes from a study of shared T cell receptors in the human thymus. Clones were sequenced by immunoSEQ multiplex PCR, and TCRdb holds only the in-frame ones, with some missing. The profile covers hundreds of thousands of clones, with over 75% appearing a single time and 0.008% to 0.011% taken by the ten largest. This CDR3 spans 16 amino acids. Germline-derived CDR1 and CDR2 are SNHLY and FYNNEI. V trimming: 11 bases; J trimming: 0 bases; junction bases outside the gene matches: 8. This sample also belongs to another study, concerning human thymus T cells. Per that study: Those donating were healthy Finnish infants in corrective surgery for congenital heart defects. Thymic and blood repertoires seemed to show skewed V and J gene use.

This clonotype originated in a boy in the first two years of life with a congenital heart defect. Material: thymocytes. The J gene is TRBJ2-1, the V gene TRBV2; 12 bases fit TRBD2. The CDR3 loop is CAGGLAGAISYNEQFF. The CDR3 coding sequence is TGTGCCGGGGGACTAGCGGGCGCCATCTCCTACAATGAGCAGTTCTTC.